This T cell receptor (beta chain) comes out of a study of identical twins. About this clonotype: Its antigen is unidentified.

TCRdb fed the 5' RACE reads into MiXCR, producing one record per CDR3 protein. The sample includes about 890,000 distinct CDR3 sequences, more than 9% seen only once; the top ten take roughly 1.5%. J was trimmed by 10 bases and V by 3 bases; bases with no gene match: 2. The CDR3 spans 13 residues. Per germline, CDR1 SGHRS and CDR2 YFSETQ. Study observations and caveats: Models came in too low on out-of-frame TCR alpha sharing in monozygotic twins.

These data also formed part of another study, on yellow fever vaccine responses in identical twins. That report adds: Reported findings indicate that twins' vaccine T cell responses seemed partially convergent, partially personalized.

The sequence was obtained from a young woman in good health. This sequence joins TRBV5-1 and TRBJ1-6; 9 nucleotides align to TRBD1. The sample taken for sequencing was PBMCs. As DNA, the CDR3 is TGCGCCAGCAGCTACGGACAGGGGTCACCCCTCCACTTT. Its translation is CASSYGQGSPLHF.